One sample yielded the 10 T cell receptor beta chains listed below, sequenced in a study of OX40 agonist ivuxolimab in advanced cancers. The library came from the immunoSEQ multiplex PCR assay. TCRdb mirrors the immuneACCESS table, restricted to in-frame sequences. Some clones are absent from its copies; in checked studies, under half trace to an unresolved V gene, and the reason for the others is unknown. The sample table holds 35,000 to 40,000 clones, of which 70% to 90% were seen once. 13% of the sample belongs to the ten largest clones. The sequencing used CD4+ or CD8+ T cells sorted from blood, collected in a trial of the OX40 agonist ivuxolimab. These TCRs come from an adult with an advanced solid tumor such as melanoma, head and neck, liver or kidney cancer.

This sequence joins TRBV28 and TRBJ1-1; TRBD1 aligns across 9 bases. This CDR3 has 15 residues. The junction had 6 bases not matched to a gene; V was cut back by 7 bases and J by 0 bases. Germline assignment: CDR1 MDHEN and CDR2 SYDVKM. CDR3 DNA sequence: TGTGCCAGCACCCCCTGGGACAGGGTGAACACTGAAGCTTTCTTT. Translated, it gives CASTPWDRVNTEAFF.

This rearrangement joins TRBV7-6 to TRBJ1-1; the D is unclear. The CDR3 runs to 15 residues. Germline loops: CDR1 SGHVS, CDR2 FNYEAQ. Trimming cost V 7 bases and J 2 bases, with 17 bases left between them. In nucleotides, the CDR3 is TGTGCCAGCACCCCCAACATAGGGTTTAACACTGAAGCTTTCTTT. This sequence encodes CASTPNIGFNTEAFF.

This chain links TRBV28 with TRBJ1-5, with 7 bases fitting TRBD1. Per germline, CDR1 MDHEN and CDR2 SYDVKM. The CDR3 consists of 14 residues. V was clipped by 6 bases and J by 1 base; unmatched bases: 3. The CDR3 DNA reads TGTGCCAGCAGAATCAGGGGGAGCAATCAGCCCCAGCATTTT. Its protein is CASRIRGSNQPQHF.

V is TRBV11-2 and J is TRBJ1-1; tentatively, D is TRBD1 (5 bases). The germline V and J ends were trimmed by 3 bases and 5 bases, with 13 bases remaining between them. This CDR3 is built from 14 residues. CDR1 and CDR2 (germline): SGHAT, FQNNGV. The CDR3 sequence: CASSFRTPRTEAFF. The CDR3 DNA reads as TGTGCCAGCAGCTTCAGGACACCGCGGACTGAAGCTTTCTTT.

This chain connects TRBV13 to TRBJ2-7, with D perhaps matching TRBD1 or TRBD2 (5 bases each). Germline V gives CDR1 PRHDT, CDR2 FYEKMQ (reference sequence). Trimming removed 2 bases from V and 5 bases from J, with 13 bases in between. The CDR3 runs to 14 residues. DNA for the CDR3: TGTGCCAGCAGCTTACGGGTAGGGACCCACGAGCAGTACTTC. This sequence encodes CASSLRVGTHEQYF.

V is TRBV27 and J is TRBJ2-7; a weak D match, TRBD1 (6 bases). V lost 4 bases and J lost 4, with 11 bases in between. Germline assignment: CDR1 MNHEY and CDR2 SMNVEV (reference sequence). CDR3 length: 13 amino acids. For the CDR3, the DNA is TGTGCCAGCAGTTGGGGCAGGGGTTACGAGCAGTACTTC. This gives the protein CASSWGRGYEQYF.

The chain joins TRBV28 to TRBJ2-2; 7 bases are shared with TRBD1. Germline V lookup: CDR1 MDHEN, CDR2 SYDVKM. V lost 5 bases and J lost 2; bases outside the gene matches: 8. The CDR3 consists of 16 residues. The CDR3 is CASSPNRDSNTGELFF. The CDR3 DNA reads TGTGCCAGCAGTCCTAACCGGGACAGCAACACCGGGGAGCTGTTTTTT. Together with reference TRBV28 and TRBJ2-2, the CDR3 gives the full variable domain: DVKVTQSSRYLVKRTGEKVFLECVQDMDHENMFWYRQDPGLGLRLIYFSYDVKMKEKGDIPEGYSVSREKKERFSLILESASTNQTSMYLCASSPNRDSNTGELFFGEGSRLTVL.

V is TRBV27 and J is TRBJ2-7; possible D gene TRBD2, 6 bases. Germline loops: CDR1 MNHEY, CDR2 SMNVEV (reference sequence). The length of the CDR3 is 12 residues. V gave up 8 bases and J gave up 0 bases, with 8 bases separating them. The CDR3 reads CASWTTSYEQYF. For the CDR3, the DNA is TGTGCCAGCTGGACTACCTCCTACGAGCAGTACTTC.

The genes are TRBV4-2 and TRBJ1-1; D unclear. Germline V gives CDR1 LGHNA, CDR2 YNFKEQ. The V gene lost 4 bases and the J gene lost 0 bases, with 15 bases spanning the gap. The CDR3 has 16 amino acids. CDR3: CASSPDTSLMNTEAFF. As DNA, the CDR3 is TGTGCCAGCAGCCCCGACACTTCCCTCATGAACACTGAAGCTTTCTTT.

This clone was recorded a few times. This chain connects TRBV21-1 to TRBJ1-1. TRBV21-1 constitutes a pseudogene. The CDR3 loop spans 14 amino acids. CDR3 bases: TGTGCCAGCACCTCACGCGCCGAGGGGACTGAAGCTTTCTTT. Encoded protein: CASTSRAEGTEAFF.